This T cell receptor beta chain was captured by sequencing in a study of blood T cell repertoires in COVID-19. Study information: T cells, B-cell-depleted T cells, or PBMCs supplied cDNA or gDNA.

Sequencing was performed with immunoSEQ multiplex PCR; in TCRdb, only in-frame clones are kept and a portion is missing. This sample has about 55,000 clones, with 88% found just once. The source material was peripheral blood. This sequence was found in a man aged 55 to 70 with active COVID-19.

The DNA of the CDR3 is TGTGCCAGCAGCTTAGCAATGGCGGGAGGCCCTAGCTCCTACAATGAGCAGTTCTTC. Its translation is CASSLAMAGGPSSYNEQFF. The gene calls are TRBV7-8 and TRBJ2-1, with 8 bases identical to TRBD2. The CDR3 spans 19 residues. CDR1 and CDR2 from the germline V gene are SGHVS and FQNEAQ. J was trimmed by 0 bases and V by 0 bases; bases with no gene match: 10.